This T cell receptor (beta chain) was documented in a study of T cell clones after liver transplantation (dated by TCRdb to the late 2010s). Concerning the study at large: Samples were obtained from ITN030ST, a randomized trial in which withdrawal of immunosuppression was attempted within 2 years of liver transplantation. Donor-reactive T cell clones were identified using TCRbeta sequencing after a pre-transplant mixed lymphocyte reaction and were then followed in post-transplant blood. Third party-reactive TCRbeta sequences from pre-transplant MLRs were also identified as an antigen-independent comparator for donor-reactive sequences. Of the eight recipients, a few were HCV-positive, while the remaining recipients had been transplanted for non-autoimmune, non-viral indications. No induction therapy was given to the subjects, and standard immunosuppression was administered until randomization at 12-24 months post-transplant. Tolerance meant complete immunosuppression withdrawal for at least one year without liver enzymes rising beyond twice the upper limit of normal. Blood samples were collected pre-transplant, then pre-randomization ahead of withdrawal, and finally post-randomization once withdrawal had either been completed or failed. The studied cohort comprised 8 liver transplant recipients, 3 classified as tolerant and 5 as non-tolerant.

Details on this clone: Its antigen is not yet known. No base quality values were provided; no much bigger clone lies one nucleotide off.

Unstimulated PBMCs, after thawing, were stained for CD3, CD4 and CD8 and then FACS-sorted into CD3+CD4+ and CD3+CD8+ populations. Randomization to immunosuppression withdrawal applied to every one of the 8 studied subjects. The Qiagen DNeasy Blood and Tissue Kit was used for isolation of genomic DNA. The CDR3 covers 15 residues, taking in both the cysteine and the phenylalanine. Just CDR3 DNA is preserved here, 45 bases in frame from base 1. In the germline V gene (reference sequence), CDR1 corresponds to SGHNT and CDR2 to YYREEE. V gives up 1 base and J gives up 2 bases, and the segment between their germline ends measures 11 bases. Frozen genomic DNA underwent high-throughput TCRbeta CDR3 sequencing by immunoSEQ, including PCR amplification, mapping, bias correction and internal controls. The source study handled its data this way. Productive rearrangements were kept, and unique TCRbeta sequences were defined by CDR3 nucleotide sequence plus V and J gene. For a sequence to be called donor-reactive, it needed a frequency of at least 0.01% and at least 5-fold expansion in CFSE-low cells compared with unstimulated pre-transplant cells. Minimum frequency thresholds were set for each subject based on the unstimulated sample with the lowest template count, ensuring at least 90% detection power. Jensen-Shannon divergence between the top 1000 TCRbeta sequences post- versus pre-transplant served as the measure of repertoire turnover. Changes in detection of donor-reactive sequences were tested with two-sided Fisher's exact tests. TCRdb stores this immuneACCESS table with in-frame sequences only. Part of the clones is absent; in the studies checked, under half of the shortfall reflects unresolved V genes, and no reason is known for the rest. From that table come the V and J calls and clone size; the DNA was used to work out D and trimming. The sample data list roughly 55,000 clones, and approximately 71% of these were observed just once. The ten largest clonotypes hold over 9.5% of the sample.

Beyond this particular receptor, the publication reports: Since no allograft tissue specimens were available, donor-reactive T cells may have migrated into the graft instead of being deleted. The conclusions were considered preliminary, being limited by small, heterogeneous patient numbers and non-standardized post-transplant time points. When repertoire turnover was taken into account, detection of donor-reactive sequences was significantly reduced in 7 of 8 subjects for CD4 and in 8 of 8 subjects for CD8. A greater decline was seen for donor-reactive sequences than for third party-reactive sequences, suggesting partial antigen-specific deletion unrelated to withdrawal success. In a couple of subjects, low numbers of available donor cells limited the measurable donor-reactive repertoire. In 5 of 8 subjects, regardless of tolerance or HCV status, circulating donor-reactive CD4 TCRbeta sequences dropped significantly post-transplant.

Sequences were derived from CD4+ T cells from blood, sampled around 54 months after liver transplant. This clonotype originated in a human patient who received a liver transplant. Because of the transplant, the T cells may be the graft donor's rather than the patient's own. The chain links TRBV5-4 with TRBJ2-3; the D gene lacks a confident call. The nucleotides are TGTGCCAGCAGCTTGAACTCCTACCCCACAGATACGCAGTATTTT. The encoded protein is CASSLNSYPTDTQYF. Reference TRBV5-4 and TRBJ2-3 proteins supply the regions before and after the CDR3; the full variable domain is: ETGVTQSPTHLIKTRGQQVTLRCSSQSGHNTVSWYQQALGQGPQFIFQYYREEENGRGNFPPRFSGLQFPNYSSELNVNALELDDSALYLCASSLNSYPTDTQYFGPGTRLTVL.